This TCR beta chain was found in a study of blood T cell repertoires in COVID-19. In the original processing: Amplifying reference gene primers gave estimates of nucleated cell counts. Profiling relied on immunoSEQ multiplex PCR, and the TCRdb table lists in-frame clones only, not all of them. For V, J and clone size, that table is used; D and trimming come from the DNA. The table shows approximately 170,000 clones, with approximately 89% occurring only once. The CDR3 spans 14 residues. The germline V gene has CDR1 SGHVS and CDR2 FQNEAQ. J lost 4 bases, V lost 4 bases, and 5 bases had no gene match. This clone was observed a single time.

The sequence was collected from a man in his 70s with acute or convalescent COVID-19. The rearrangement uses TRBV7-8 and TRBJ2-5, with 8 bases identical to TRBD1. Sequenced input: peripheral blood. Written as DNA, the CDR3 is TGTGCCAGCAGCTCATGGACAGGGCCAGAGACCCAGTACTTC. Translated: CASSSWTGPETQYF. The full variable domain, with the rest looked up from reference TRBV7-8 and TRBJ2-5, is GAGVSQSPRYKVAKRGQDVALRCDPISGHVSLFWYQQALGQGPEFLTYFQNEAQLDKSGLPSDRFFAERPEGSVSTLKIQRTQQEDSAVYLCASSSWTGPETQYFGPGTRLLVL.